The present TCR beta chain was sequenced within a study of OX40 agonist ivuxolimab in advanced cancers. In germline, CDR1 is SGHVS, CDR2 FQNEAQ. This CDR3 region has 16 residues. The V gene end was trimmed by 0 bases and the J gene end by 1 base; junction bases not matched to a gene: 1. Sampling of blood occurred at baseline, cycle 4 day 1, and cycle 7 day 1. Sequencing used immunoSEQ multiplex PCR; TCRdb keeps in-frame clones, though not all of them. The table lists about 33,000 clones, approximately 88% of them singletons. The sample consisted of CD4+ or CD8+ T cells sorted from blood, taken in a trial of the OX40 agonist ivuxolimab. The V gene is TRBV7-8, the J gene TRBJ2-2; 8 bases match TRBD2. The sequence was collected from an adult with an advanced solid tumor such as melanoma, head and neck, liver or kidney cancer. This CDR3 reads CASSLALAGNTGELFF. The DNA of the CDR3 is TGTGCCAGCAGCTTAGCTCTAGCGGGGAACACCGGGGAGCTGTTTTTT.